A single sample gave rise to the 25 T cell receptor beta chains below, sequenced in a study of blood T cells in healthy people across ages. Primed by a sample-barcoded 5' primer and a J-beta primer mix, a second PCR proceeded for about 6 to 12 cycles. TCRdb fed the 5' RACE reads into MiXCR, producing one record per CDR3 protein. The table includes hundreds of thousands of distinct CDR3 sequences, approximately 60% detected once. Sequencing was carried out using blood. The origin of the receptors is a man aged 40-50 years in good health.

The CDR3 is CASSPETSGYNEQFF. DNA for the CDR3: TGCGCCAGCAGCCCGGAGACTAGCGGATACAATGAGCAGTTCTTC. V is TRBV5-1 and J is TRBJ2-1; 9 bases agree with TRBD2. Trimming at V came to 4 bases and at J to 4 bases, leaving 6 bases not matched to a gene. In germline, CDR1 is SGHRS, CDR2 YFSETQ. This CDR3 spans 15 amino acids.

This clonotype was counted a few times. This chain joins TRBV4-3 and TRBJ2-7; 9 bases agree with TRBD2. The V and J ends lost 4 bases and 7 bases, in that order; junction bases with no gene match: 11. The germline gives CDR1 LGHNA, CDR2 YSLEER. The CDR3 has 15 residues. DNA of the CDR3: TGCGCCAGCAGCCGGAGACTAGCGGAAGGGGGAGAGCAGTACTTC. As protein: CASSRRLAEGGEQYF.

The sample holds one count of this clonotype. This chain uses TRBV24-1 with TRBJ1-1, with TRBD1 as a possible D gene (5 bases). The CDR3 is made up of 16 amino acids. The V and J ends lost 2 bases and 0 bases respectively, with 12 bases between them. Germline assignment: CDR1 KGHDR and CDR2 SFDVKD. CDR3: CATSDSTTAMNTEAFF. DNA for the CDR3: TGTGCCACCAGTGATTCGACGACAGCCATGAACACTGAAGCTTTCTTT.

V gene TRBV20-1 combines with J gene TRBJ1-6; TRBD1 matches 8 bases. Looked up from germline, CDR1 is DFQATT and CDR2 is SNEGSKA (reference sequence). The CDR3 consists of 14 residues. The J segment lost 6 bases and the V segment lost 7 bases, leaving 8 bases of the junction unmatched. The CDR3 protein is CSVRGQVLNSPLHF. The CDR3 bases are TGCAGTGTCCGGGGACAGGTGCTTAATTCACCCCTCCACTTT.

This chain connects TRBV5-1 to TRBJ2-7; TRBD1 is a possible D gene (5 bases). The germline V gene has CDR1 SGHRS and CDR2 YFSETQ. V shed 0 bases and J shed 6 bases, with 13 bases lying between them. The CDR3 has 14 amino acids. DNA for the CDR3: TGCGCCAGCAGCTTGGAAAGGGCAGGGTCCGAGCAGTACTTC. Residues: CASSLERAGSEQYF.

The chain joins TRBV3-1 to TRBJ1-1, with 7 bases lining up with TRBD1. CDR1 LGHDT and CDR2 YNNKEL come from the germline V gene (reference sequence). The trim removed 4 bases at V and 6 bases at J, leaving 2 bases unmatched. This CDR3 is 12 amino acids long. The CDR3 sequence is CASSRGQAEAFF. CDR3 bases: TGTGCCAGCAGCCGCGGACAGGCTGAAGCTTTCTTT.

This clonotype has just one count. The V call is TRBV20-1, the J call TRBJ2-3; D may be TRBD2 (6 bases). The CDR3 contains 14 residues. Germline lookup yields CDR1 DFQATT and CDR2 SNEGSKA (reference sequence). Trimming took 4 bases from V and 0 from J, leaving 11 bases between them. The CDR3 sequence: CSAIWAGSTDTQYF. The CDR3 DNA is TGCAGTGCTATATGGGCGGGGAGCACAGATACGCAGTATTTT.

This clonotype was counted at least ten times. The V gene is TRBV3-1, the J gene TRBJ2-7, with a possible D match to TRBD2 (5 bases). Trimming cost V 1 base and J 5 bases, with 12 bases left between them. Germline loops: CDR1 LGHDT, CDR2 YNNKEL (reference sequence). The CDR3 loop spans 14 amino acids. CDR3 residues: CASSQGSLAHEQYF. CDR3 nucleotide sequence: TGTGCCAGCAGCCAAGGTTCCCTAGCTCACGAGCAGTACTTC.

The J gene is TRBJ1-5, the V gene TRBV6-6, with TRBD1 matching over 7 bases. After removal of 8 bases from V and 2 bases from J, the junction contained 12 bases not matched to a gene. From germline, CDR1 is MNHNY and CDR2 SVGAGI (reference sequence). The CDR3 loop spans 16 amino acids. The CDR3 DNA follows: TGTGCCAGCGCCCTCCGGGACAGTAGGCGCAATCAGCCCCAGCATTTT. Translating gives CASALRDSRRNQPQHF.

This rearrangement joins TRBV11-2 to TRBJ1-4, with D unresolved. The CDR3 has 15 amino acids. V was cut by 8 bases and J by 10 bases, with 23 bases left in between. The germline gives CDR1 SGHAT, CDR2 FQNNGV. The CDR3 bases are TGTGCCAGCTCCCCGAAATTACGGGGAGTAGGAAAACTGTTTTTT. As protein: CASSPKLRGVGKLFF.

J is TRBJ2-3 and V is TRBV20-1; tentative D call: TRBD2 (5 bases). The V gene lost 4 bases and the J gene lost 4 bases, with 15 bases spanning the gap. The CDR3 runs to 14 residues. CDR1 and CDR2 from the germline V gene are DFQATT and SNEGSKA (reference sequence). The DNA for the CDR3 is TGCAGTGCTACCCGGACTGGCCTCCCAGATACGCAGTATTTT. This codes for CSATRTGLPDTQYF.

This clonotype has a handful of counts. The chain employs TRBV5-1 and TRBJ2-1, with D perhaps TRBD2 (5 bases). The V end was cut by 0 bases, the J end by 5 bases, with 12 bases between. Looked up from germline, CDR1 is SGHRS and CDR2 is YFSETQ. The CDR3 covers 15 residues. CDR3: CASSLATTSNNEQFF. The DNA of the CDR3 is TGCGCCAGCAGCTTGGCGACTACCTCTAACAATGAGCAGTTCTTC.

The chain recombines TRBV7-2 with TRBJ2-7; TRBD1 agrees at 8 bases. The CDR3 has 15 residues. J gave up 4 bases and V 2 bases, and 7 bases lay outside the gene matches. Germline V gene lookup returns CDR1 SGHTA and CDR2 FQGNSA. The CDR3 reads CASSLIRGRLYEQYF. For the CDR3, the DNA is TGTGCCAGCAGCTTAATCAGGGGGCGTCTGTACGAGCAGTACTTC.

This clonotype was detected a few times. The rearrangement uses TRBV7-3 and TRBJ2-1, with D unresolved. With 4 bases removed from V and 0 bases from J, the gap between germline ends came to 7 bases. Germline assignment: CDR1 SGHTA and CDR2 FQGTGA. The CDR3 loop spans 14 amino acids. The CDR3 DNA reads TGTGCCAGCAGCTCCACGGGCTCCTACAATGAGCAGTTCTTC. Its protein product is CASSSTGSYNEQFF.

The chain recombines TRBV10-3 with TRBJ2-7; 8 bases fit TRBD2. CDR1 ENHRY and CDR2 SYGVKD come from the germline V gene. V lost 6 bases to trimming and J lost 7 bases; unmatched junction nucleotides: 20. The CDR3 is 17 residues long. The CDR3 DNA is TGTGCCATCAGCGGCATAAAAGGACGGGGGGGGTACAATGAGCAGTACTTC. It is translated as CAISGIKGRGGYNEQYF.

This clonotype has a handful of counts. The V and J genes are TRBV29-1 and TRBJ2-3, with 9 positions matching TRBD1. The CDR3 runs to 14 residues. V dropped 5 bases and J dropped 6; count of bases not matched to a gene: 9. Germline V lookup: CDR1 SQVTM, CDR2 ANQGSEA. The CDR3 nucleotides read TGCAGCGTTATTCGGGACAGGGACGCCGATACGCAGTATTTT. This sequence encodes CSVIRDRDADTQYF.

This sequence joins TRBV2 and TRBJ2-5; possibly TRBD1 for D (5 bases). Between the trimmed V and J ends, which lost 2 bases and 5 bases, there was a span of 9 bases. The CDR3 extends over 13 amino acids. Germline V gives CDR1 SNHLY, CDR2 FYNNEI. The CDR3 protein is CASSELGVETQYF. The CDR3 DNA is TGTGCCAGCAGTGAACTAGGGGTTGAGACCCAGTACTTC.

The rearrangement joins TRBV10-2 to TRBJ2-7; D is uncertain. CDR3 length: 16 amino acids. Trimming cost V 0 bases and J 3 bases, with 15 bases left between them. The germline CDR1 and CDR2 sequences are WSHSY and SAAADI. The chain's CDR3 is CASSESTLGSYYEQYF. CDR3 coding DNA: TGCGCCAGCAGTGAGTCGACTCTGGGGTCTTACTACGAGCAGTACTTC.

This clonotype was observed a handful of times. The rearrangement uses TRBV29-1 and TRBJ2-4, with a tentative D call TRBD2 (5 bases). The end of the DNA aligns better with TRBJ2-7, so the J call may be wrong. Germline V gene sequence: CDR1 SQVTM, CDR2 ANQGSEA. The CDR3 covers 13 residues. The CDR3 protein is CSVEQGRGGEQYF. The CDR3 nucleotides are TGCAGCGTTGAACAAGGGAGAGGAGGCGAGCAGTACTTC.

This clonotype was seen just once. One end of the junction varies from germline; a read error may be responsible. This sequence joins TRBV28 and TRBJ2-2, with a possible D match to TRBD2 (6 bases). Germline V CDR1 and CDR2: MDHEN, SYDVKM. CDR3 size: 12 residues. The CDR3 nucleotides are TGTGCCAGCAGTTTAAGGCCCGGGGGGCTGTTTTTT. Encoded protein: CASSLRPGGLFF.

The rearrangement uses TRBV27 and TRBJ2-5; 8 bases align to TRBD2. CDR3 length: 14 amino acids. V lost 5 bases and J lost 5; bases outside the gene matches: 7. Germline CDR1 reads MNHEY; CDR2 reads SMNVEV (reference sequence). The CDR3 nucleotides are TGTGCCAGCAGTCTTAGCGGGATTTATGAGACCCAGTACTTC. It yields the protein CASSLSGIYETQYF.

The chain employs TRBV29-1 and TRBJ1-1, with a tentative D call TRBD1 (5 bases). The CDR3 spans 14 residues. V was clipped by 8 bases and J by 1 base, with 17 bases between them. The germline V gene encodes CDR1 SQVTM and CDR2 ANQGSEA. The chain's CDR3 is CSSGQGDRNTEAFF. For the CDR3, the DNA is TGCAGCTCTGGCCAGGGAGACAGGAACACTGAAGCTTTCTTT. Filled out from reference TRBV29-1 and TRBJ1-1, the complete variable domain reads SAVISQKPSRDICQRGTSLTIQCQVDSQVTMMFWYRQQPGQSLTLIATANQGSEATYESGFVIDKFPISRPNLTFSTLTVSNMSPEDSSIYLCSSGQGDRNTEAFFGQGTRLTVV.

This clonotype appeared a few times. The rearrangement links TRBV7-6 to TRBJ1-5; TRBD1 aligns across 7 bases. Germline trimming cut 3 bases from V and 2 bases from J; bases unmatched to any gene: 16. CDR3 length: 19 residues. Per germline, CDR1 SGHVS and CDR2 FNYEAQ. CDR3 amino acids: CASSFAPRGGGQGNQPQHF. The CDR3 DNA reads TGTGCCAGCAGCTTCGCTCCTAGGGGGGGAGGACAGGGCAATCAGCCCCAGCATTTT. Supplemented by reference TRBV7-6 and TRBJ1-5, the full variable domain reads GAGVSQSPRYKVTKRGQDVALRCDPISGHVSLYWYRQALGQGPEFLTYFNYEAQQDKSGLPNDRFSAERPEGSISTLTIQRTEQRDSAMYRCASSFAPRGGGQGNQPQHFGDGTRLSIL.

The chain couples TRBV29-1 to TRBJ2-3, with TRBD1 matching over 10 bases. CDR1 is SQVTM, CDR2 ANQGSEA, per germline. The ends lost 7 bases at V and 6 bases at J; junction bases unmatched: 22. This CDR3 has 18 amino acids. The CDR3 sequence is CSADTQTPDRGLWDTQYF. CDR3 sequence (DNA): TGCAGCGCTGACACTCAAACTCCAGACAGGGGGCTTTGGGATACGCAGTATTTT.

The CDR3: CASSYTSAGETQYF. CDR3 in DNA: TGTGCCAGCAGTTACACGTCGGCAGGAGAGACCCAGTACTTC. J is TRBJ2-5 and V is TRBV6-5, with no clear D. The germline CDR1 and CDR2 sequences are MNHEY and SVGAGI. The CDR3 has 14 residues. Deletions cut 2 bases from V and 4 bases from J, with 11 bases between.